What follows describes a single T cell receptor (beta chain). Study processing details: Estimates of nucleated cell counts were drawn from the amplification of reference gene primers. Only in-frame clones appear in the TCRdb table, and some are missing; sequencing was by immunoSEQ multiplex PCR. The V and J calls and clone size were taken over from that table, and D and trimming were inferred from the DNA. Of about 300,000 clones in the sample, 70% to 90% were seen once. These data are taken from a study of blood T cell repertoires in COVID-19. Study in general: Collection of acute and convalescent COVID-19 samples took place in the United States, Italy and Spain. PBMCs, B-cell-depleted T cells, or T cells provided the cDNA or gDNA that made up the material.

Between the trimmed V and J ends, which lost 7 bases and 1 base, there was a span of 7 bases. CDR1 and CDR2 from the germline V gene are DFQATT and SNEGSKA (reference sequence). The CDR3 loop spans 11 amino acids. V gene TRBV20-1 combines with J gene TRBJ1-2; D is possibly TRBD1 (5 bases). The sequenced sample consisted of peripheral blood. The source of this sequence is a woman aged 25 to 45 who had recovered from COVID-19. CDR3 bases: TGCAGTGGCCAGGGTAACTATGGCTACACCTTC. Translated: CSGQGNYGYTF.